This passage covers 18 T cell receptor beta chains from one sample sequenced in a study of cytomegalovirus exposure and HLA in healthy donors. With 60 Vbeta and 13 Jbeta primers, the PCR was carried out. The protocol was immunoSEQ multiplex PCR, while the TCRdb copy is restricted to in-frame clones and leaves out a portion. The table has 200,000 to 300,000 clones, just under 85% seen once. Material for sequencing was PBMCs. The origin of the receptors is a woman in her 40s in good health and CMV-seropositive.

The sample holds one count of this clone. The chain links TRBV2 to TRBJ1-6; 8 positions agree with TRBD1. Germline V gene sequence: CDR1 SNHLY, CDR2 FYNNEI. CDR3 length equals 14 residues. After removal of 9 bases from V and 6 bases from J, the junction contained 7 bases not matched to a gene. CDR3 in amino acids: CASRRTGSNSPLHF. CDR3 in DNA: TGTGCCAGTAGGAGGACAGGGAGTAATTCACCCCTCCACTTT.

This chain links TRBV18 with TRBJ2-2; D is perhaps TRBD1 (6 bases). The germline gives CDR1 KGHSH, CDR2 LQKENI. The CDR3 totals 14 residues. The V gene lost 2 bases and the J gene lost 5 bases, with 9 bases spanning the gap. The CDR3 is CASSPLTGTGELFF. The CDR3 DNA reads as TGTGCCAGCTCACCATTAACAGGGACCGGGGAGCTGTTTTTT.

The CDR3 DNA reads TGTGCCTGGAGGCCCTCGCACAGGGGGGCCTATGGCTACACCTTC. Translating it yields CAWRPSHRGAYGYTF. The chain joins TRBV30 to TRBJ1-2, with 8 bases identical to TRBD1. The CDR3 loop spans 15 amino acids. The germline V gene has CDR1 GTSNPN and CDR2 SVGIG (reference sequence). J was trimmed by 4 bases and V by 3 bases; bases with no gene match: 10.

CDR3 loop: CASGQTNYGYTF. CDR3 in DNA: TGTGCCAGCGGGCAAACTAACTATGGCTACACCTTC. The V and J genes are TRBV11-2 and TRBJ1-2, with D unresolved. Germline V gene data show CDR1 as SGHAT and CDR2 as FQNNGV. The CDR3 has 12 amino acids. The V end was cut by 8 bases, the J end by 0 bases, with 7 bases between.

The chain employs TRBV28 and TRBJ2-1; D remains ambiguous. CDR3 size: 15 residues. V lost 3 bases and J lost 3, with 12 bases in between. Germline V CDR1 and CDR2: MDHEN, SYDVKM. CDR3 residues: CASSFGGSVYNEQFF. The CDR3 DNA follows: TGTGCCAGCAGTTTCGGCGGCTCCGTCTACAATGAGCAGTTCTTC.

The chain combines TRBV27 with TRBJ2-7; TRBD2 aligns across 8 bases. Germline assignment: CDR1 MNHEY and CDR2 SMNVEV (reference sequence). V lost 7 bases to trimming and J lost 0 bases; unmatched junction nucleotides: 8. CDR3 size: 15 residues. The CDR3, as DNA: TGTGCCAGCAACGGATTTAGCGGGAACTCCTACGAGCAGTACTTC. It codes for CASNGFSGNSYEQYF.

This clone was counted between two and nine times. This chain joins TRBV28 and TRBJ1-2, with 10 bases matching TRBD1. The germline CDR1 and CDR2 sequences are MDHEN and SYDVKM. The CDR3 loop spans 13 amino acids. V was pared by 4 bases and J by 7 bases, with 3 bases of the junction left unmatched. CDR3: CASSSGTGVGYTF. In DNA form, the CDR3 reads TGTGCCAGCAGTTCAGGGACAGGGGTTGGCTACACCTTC.

The gene calls are TRBV10-3 and TRBJ2-1, with 9 bases matching TRBD2. The germline CDR1 and CDR2 sequences are ENHRY and SYGVKD. J was trimmed by 5 bases and V by 6 bases; bases with no gene match: 5. The CDR3 totals 14 residues. The CDR3 DNA reads TGTGCCATCAGGGTAGCGGGAGCGAACAATGAGCAGTTCTTC. This translates into CAIRVAGANNEQFF.

V and J are TRBV14 and TRBJ2-7, with 7 nucleotides matching TRBD1. Losses at the gene ends were 1 base for V and 5 bases for J; bases not matched to a gene: 8. The CDR3 covers 15 residues. Germline lookup yields CDR1 SGHDN and CDR2 FVKESK. CDR3 coding DNA: TGTGCCAGCAGCCAAGGTCGACAGGGAAAGGACGAGCAGTACTTC. Encoded protein: CASSQGRQGKDEQYF.

The J gene is TRBJ2-1, the V gene TRBV11-1, with 9 bases aligning to TRBD1. Germline V gene data show CDR1 as SGHAT and CDR2 as FQDESV (reference sequence). V was clipped by 4 bases and J by 10 bases; unmatched bases: 8. The CDR3 sequence is 14 residues long. CDR3 sequence reads: CASSSPDRGQEQFF. For the CDR3, the DNA is TGTGCCAGCAGCTCCCCGGACAGGGGACAAGAGCAGTTCTTC.

CDR3 coding DNA: TGTGCCAGCAGACGGACTAGCGGGAGCTCTGAATACGAGCAGTACTTC. It encodes CASRRTSGSSEYEQYF. The chain recombines TRBV27 with TRBJ2-7; 13 bases map to TRBD2. CDR3 length: 16 residues. Losses at the gene ends were 6 bases for V and 4 bases for J; bases not matched to a gene: 9. Germline V gene data show CDR1 as MNHEY and CDR2 as SMNVEV (reference sequence).

The CDR3 bases are TGCGCCACTACGACTAGCGGGAGTGGTGATGAGCAGTTCTTC. Residues: CATTTSGSGDEQFF. J is TRBJ2-1 and V is TRBV10-1; 12 bases map to TRBD2. Germline-derived CDR1 and CDR2 are WNHNN and SYGVQD (reference sequence). This CDR3 region has 14 residues. The junction had 9 bases not matched to a gene; V was cut back by 10 bases and J by 8 bases.

The chain is built from TRBV4-2 and TRBJ2-7; the match to TRBD2 covers 9 bases. The V and J ends lost 7 bases and 6 bases, in that order; junction bases with no gene match: 13. The CDR3 runs 15 residues. Per germline, CDR1 LGHNA and CDR2 YNFKEQ. CDR3 nucleotide sequence: TGTGCCAGCAAGATTAGCGGGAGTGTATCGGCCGAGCAGTACTTC. Translating gives CASKISGSVSAEQYF.

This clone was seen a handful of times. The CDR3 spells CASSAYSGTTYEQYF. DNA of the CDR3: TGTGCCAGCAGCGCCTACTCCGGGACTACTTACGAGCAGTACTTC. The chain has TRBV7-8 and TRBJ2-7; 7 bases match TRBD2. The V segment lost 5 bases and the J segment 4 bases; nucleotides outside the gene matches: 11. The CDR3 contains 15 residues. CDR1 and CDR2 (germline): SGHVS, FQNEAQ. The whole variable domain, filled in from reference TRBV7-8 and TRBJ2-7, reads GAGVSQSPRYKVAKRGQDVALRCDPISGHVSLFWYQQALGQGPEFLTYFQNEAQLDKSGLPSDRFFAERPEGSVSTLKIQRTQQEDSAVYLCASSAYSGTTYEQYFGPGTRLTVT.

The chain carries TRBV6-6 and TRBJ1-2, with TRBD1 matching over 7 bases. CDR3 size: 15 residues. Losses at the gene ends were 6 bases for V and 8 bases for J; bases not matched to a gene: 15. Germline lookup yields CDR1 MNHNY and CDR2 SVGAGI (reference sequence). The CDR3 protein is CASSPENRGGGGYTF. CDR3 coding DNA: TGTGCCAGCAGCCCCGAGAACAGGGGAGGTGGCGGCTACACCTTC.

A note on this clone: Other DNA sequences in this specimen translate into the identical CDR3. The chain employs TRBV18 and TRBJ2-5; the match to TRBD1 covers 9 bases. Germline values: CDR1 KGHSH, CDR2 LQKENI. The CDR3 runs 14 residues. J lost 4 bases, V lost 6 bases, and 6 bases had no gene match. DNA of the CDR3: TGTGCCAGCTCCCCTGACAGGGGGAGAGAGACCCAGTACTTC. Translated, it gives CASSPDRGRETQYF. Drawing the rest from reference TRBV18 and TRBJ2-5, the complete variable domain is NAGVMQNPRHLVRRRGQEARLRCSPMKGHSHVYWYRQLPEEGLKFMVYLQKENIIDESGMPKERFSAEFPKEGPSILRIQQVVRGDSAAYFCASSPDRGRETQYFGPGTRLLVL.

This chain links TRBV5-3 with TRBJ1-1, with D maybe TRBD1 (6 bases). TRBV5-3 is identified as an open reading frame with a role that is uncertain. With 0 bases removed from V and 0 bases from J, the gap between germline ends came to 27 bases. The CDR3 is 21 amino acids. CDR3 in amino acids: CARSLGTIAQGRGRMNTEAFF. CDR3 nucleotides: TGTGCCAGAAGCTTGGGCACAATCGCACAGGGACGGGGAAGAATGAACACTGAAGCTTTCTTT.

The V and J genes are TRBV4-1 and TRBJ1-1, with D possibly TRBD1 on 6 matching bases. V gave up 4 bases and J gave up 0 bases, with 12 bases separating them. CDR3 size: 15 residues. CDR1 is MGHRA, CDR2 YSYEKL, per germline. The CDR3 bases are TGCGCCAGCAGCCTCGAGGGACAAGTGAACACTGAAGCTTTCTTT. It specifies CASSLEGQVNTEAFF.